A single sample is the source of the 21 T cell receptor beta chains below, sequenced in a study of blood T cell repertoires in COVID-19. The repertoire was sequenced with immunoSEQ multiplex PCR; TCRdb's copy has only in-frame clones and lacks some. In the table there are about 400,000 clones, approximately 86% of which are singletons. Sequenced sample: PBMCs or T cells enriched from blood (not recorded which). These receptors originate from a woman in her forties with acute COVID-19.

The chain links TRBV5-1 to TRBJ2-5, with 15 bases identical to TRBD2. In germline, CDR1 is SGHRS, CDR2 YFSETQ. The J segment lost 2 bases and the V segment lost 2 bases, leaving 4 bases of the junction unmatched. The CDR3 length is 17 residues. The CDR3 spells CASSLGLAGGLQETQYF. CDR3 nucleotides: TGCGCCAGCAGCTTAGGACTAGCGGGGGGGCTACAAGAGACCCAGTACTTC.

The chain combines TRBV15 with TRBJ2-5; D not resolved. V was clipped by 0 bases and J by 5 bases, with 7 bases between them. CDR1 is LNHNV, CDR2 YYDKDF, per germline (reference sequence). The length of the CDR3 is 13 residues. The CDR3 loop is CATSRDLPETQYF. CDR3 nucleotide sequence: TGTGCCACCAGCAGAGATCTTCCGGAGACCCAGTACTTC. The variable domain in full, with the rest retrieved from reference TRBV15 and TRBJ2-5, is DAMVIQNPRYQVTQFGKPVTLSCSQTLNHNVMYWYQQKSSQAPKLLFHYYDKDFNNEADTPDNFQSRRPNTSFCFLDIRSPGLGDTAMYLCATSRDLPETQYFGPGTRLLVL.

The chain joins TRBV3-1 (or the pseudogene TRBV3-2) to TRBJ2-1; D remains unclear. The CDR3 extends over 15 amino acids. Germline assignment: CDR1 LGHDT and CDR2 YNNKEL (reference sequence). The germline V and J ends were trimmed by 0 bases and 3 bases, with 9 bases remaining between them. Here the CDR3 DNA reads TGTGCCAGCAGCCAAGATCCGCGGAACTACAATGAGCAGTTCTTC. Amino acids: CASSQDPRNYNEQFF.

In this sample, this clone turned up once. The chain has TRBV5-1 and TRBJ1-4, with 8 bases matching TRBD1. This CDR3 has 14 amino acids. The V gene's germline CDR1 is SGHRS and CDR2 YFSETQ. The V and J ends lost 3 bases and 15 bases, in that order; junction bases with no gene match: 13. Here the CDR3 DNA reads TGCGCCAGCAGCTATGGACAGGGCGGGGGAAGGGTGTTTTTT. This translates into CASSYGQGGGRVFF.

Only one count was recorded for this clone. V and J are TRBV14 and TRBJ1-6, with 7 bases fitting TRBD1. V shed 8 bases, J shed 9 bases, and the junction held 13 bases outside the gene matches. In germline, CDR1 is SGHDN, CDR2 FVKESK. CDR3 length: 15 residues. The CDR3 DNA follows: TGTGCCAGCCGCGGTGATGACAGGGCTGGTTCACCCCTCCACTTT. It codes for CASRGDDRAGSPLHF.

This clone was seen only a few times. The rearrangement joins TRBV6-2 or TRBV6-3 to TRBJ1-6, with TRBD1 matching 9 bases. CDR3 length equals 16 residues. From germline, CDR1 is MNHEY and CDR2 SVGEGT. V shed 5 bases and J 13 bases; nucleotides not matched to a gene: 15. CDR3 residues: CASSNLLRTGAGPLHF. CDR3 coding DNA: TGTGCCAGCAGTAACCTACTCCGGACAGGGGCCGGTCCCCTCCACTTT.

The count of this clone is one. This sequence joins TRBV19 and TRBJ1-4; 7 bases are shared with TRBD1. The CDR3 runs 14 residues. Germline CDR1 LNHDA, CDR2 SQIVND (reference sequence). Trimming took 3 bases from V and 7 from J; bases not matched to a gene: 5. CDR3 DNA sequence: TGTGCCAGTAGTATTGGAGGGGGCGGTGAAAAACTGTTTTTT. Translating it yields CASSIGGGGEKLFF.

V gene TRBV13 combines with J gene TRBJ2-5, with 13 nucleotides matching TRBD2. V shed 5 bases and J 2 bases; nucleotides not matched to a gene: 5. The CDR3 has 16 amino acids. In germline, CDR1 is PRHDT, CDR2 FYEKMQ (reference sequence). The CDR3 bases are TGTGCCAGCAGCCTATGGACTAGCGGGGGTCAAGAGACCCAGTACTTC. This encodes CASSLWTSGGQETQYF.

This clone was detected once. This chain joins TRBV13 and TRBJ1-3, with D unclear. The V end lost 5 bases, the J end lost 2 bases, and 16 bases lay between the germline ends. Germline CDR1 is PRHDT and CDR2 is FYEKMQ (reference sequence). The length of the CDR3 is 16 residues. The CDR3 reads CASSARFRGPGNTIYF. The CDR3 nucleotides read TGTGCCAGCAGCGCCCGCTTTAGAGGCCCTGGAAACACCATATATTTT.

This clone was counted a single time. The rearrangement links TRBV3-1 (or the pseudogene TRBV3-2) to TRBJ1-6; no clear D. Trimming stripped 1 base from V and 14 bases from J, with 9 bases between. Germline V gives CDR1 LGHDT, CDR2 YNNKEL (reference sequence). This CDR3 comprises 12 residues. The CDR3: CASSQGYLSLHF. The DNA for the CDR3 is TGTGCCAGCAGCCAAGGCTACCTGTCCCTCCACTTT.

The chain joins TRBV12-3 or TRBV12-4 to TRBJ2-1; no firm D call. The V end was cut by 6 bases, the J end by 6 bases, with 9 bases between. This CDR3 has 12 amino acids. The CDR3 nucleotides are TGTGCCAGCAGCATACCACTCAATGAGCAGTTCTTC. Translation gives CASSIPLNEQFF.

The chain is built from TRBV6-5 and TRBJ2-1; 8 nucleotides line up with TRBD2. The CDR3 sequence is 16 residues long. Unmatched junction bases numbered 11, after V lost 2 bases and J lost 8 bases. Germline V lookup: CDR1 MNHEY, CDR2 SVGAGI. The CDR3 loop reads CASSYDVVTGGDEQFF. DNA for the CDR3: TGTGCCAGCAGTTACGACGTGGTAACGGGGGGGGATGAGCAGTTCTTC.

CDR3 coding DNA: TGTGCCAGCAGCTTAGGGAGAGATTCACCCCTCCACTTT. This codes for CASSLGRDSPLHF. V gene TRBV11-2 combines with J gene TRBJ1-6, with no clear D. There are 13 residues in the CDR3. V dropped 1 base and J dropped 8 bases, with 6 bases sitting between them. The V gene's germline CDR1 is SGHAT and CDR2 FQNNGV.

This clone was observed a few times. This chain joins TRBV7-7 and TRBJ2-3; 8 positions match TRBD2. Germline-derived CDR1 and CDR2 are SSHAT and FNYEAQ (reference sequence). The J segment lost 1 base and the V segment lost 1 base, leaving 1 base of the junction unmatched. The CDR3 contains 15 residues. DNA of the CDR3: TGTGCCAGCAGCTTAGGAGCGGGGGGCACAGATACGCAGTATTTT. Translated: CASSLGAGGTDTQYF.

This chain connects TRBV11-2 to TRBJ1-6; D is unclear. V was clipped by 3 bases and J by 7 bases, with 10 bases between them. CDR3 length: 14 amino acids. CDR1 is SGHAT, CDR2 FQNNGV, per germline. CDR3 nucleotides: TGTGCCAGCAGCTTCGCGGGATTGAATTCACCCCTCCACTTT. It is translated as CASSFAGLNSPLHF.

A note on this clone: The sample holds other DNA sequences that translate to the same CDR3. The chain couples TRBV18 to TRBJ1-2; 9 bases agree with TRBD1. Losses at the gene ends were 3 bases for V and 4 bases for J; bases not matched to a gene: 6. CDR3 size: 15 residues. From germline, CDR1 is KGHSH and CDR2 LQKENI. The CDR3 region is CASSPEGQGSYGYTF. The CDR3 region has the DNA TGTGCCAGCTCACCCGAGGGACAGGGAAGCTATGGCTACACCTTC. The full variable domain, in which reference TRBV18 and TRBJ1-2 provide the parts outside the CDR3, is NAGVMQNPRHLVRRRGQEARLRCSPMKGHSHVYWYRQLPEEGLKFMVYLQKENIIDESGMPKERFSAEFPKEGPSILRIQQVVRGDSAAYFCASSPEGQGSYGYTFGSGTRLTVV.

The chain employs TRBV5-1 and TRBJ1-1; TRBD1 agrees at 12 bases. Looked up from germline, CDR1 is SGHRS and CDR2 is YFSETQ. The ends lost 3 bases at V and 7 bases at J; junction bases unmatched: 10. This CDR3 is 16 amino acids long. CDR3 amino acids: CASSSRDRGQPGEAFF. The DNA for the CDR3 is TGCGCCAGCAGCTCACGGGACAGGGGGCAACCGGGTGAAGCTTTCTTT.

The CDR3 loop reads CATLQAGGDEQYF. CDR3 DNA sequence: TGTGCCACCCTCCAAGCGGGGGGCGACGAGCAGTACTTC. The chain employs TRBV6-5 and TRBJ2-7, with TRBD2 matching over 9 bases. The CDR3 is made up of 13 amino acids. V shed 10 bases, J shed 5 bases, and the junction held 9 bases outside the gene matches. Germline-derived CDR1 and CDR2 are MNHEY and SVGAGI.

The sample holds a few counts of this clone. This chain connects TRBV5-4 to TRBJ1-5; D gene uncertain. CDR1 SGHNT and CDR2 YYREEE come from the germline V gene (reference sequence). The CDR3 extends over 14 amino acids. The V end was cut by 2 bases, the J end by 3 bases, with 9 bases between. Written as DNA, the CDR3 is TGTGCCAGCAGCTTAGATCCCTACAATCAGCCCCAGCATTTT. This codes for CASSLDPYNQPQHF. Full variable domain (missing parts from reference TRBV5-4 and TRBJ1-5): ETGVTQSPTHLIKTRGQQVTLRCSSQSGHNTVSWYQQALGQGPQFIFQYYREEENGRGNFPPRFSGLQFPNYSSELNVNALELDDSALYLCASSLDPYNQPQHFGDGTRLSIL.

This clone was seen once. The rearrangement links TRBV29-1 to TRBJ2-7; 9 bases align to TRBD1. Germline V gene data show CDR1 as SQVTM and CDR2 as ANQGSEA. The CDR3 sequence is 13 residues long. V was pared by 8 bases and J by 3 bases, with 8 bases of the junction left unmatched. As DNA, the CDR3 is TGCAGCTACTCCGGGGACAGGGTCTACGAGCAGTACTTC. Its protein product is CSYSGDRVYEQYF.

The CDR3 DNA is TGTGCCAGCAGCTCTTCCCGGGGAGGCAACGTCTATAATTCACCCCTCCACTTT. Amino acid sequence: CASSSSRGGNVYNSPLHF. The V call is TRBV7-8, the J call TRBJ1-6, with D uncertain. This CDR3 has 18 amino acids. Germline V lookup: CDR1 SGHVS, CDR2 FQNEAQ. Between the trimmed V and J ends, which lost 4 bases and 3 bases, there was a span of 19 bases.